Shown below are 7 T cell receptor beta chains from a single sample sequenced in a study of T cells in women clearing cervical HPV infection. Method: immunoSEQ multiplex PCR; TCRdb's copy keeps in-frame clones and lacks some. The table gives 30,000 to 35,000 clones; the top ten clones make up 4.2% of it. The sequenced material came from blood buffy coat. All receptors come from a woman between 18 and 75 years old with a cervical HPV16 infection that either progressed to CIN3+ or cleared (not recorded which).

Worth noting for this clone: The CDR3 is cut off 3 residues early in the read; its end comes from the germline J gene. V gene TRBV5-1 combines with J gene TRBJ2-1; TRBD1 is a possible D gene (6 bases). V was trimmed by 4 bases and J by 0 bases, leaving 14 bases between them. Germline V gives CDR1 SGHRS, CDR2 YFSETQ. The CDR3 is 16 amino acids. CDR3 DNA, as far as it was read: TGCGCCAGCAGCCTAAACAGGGAAAACTCCTACAATGAG. Protein product: CASSLNRENSYNE. The full CDR3 protein reads CASSLNRENSYNEQFF.

Details on this clone: From the germline J gene comes the end of the CDR3, since the read stops 3 residues before it. V and J are TRBV5-4 and TRBJ2-3; 8 bases fit TRBD1. V lost 1 base, J lost 3 bases, and 4 bases stayed unmatched. The CDR3 has 15 amino acids. Germline CDR1 and CDR2: SGHNT and YYREEE (reference sequence). CDR3 DNA, as far as it was read: TGTGCCAGCAGCTTGACAGGGGGGAGGACAGATACG. The encoded protein is CASSLTGGRTDT. The full CDR3 is CASSLTGGRTDTQYF.

With regard to this clone: The read ends 3 residues early relative to the CDR3; the germline J gene fills the gap. The rearrangement links TRBV20-1 to TRBJ2-3, with TRBD2 matching 9 bases. CDR3 size: 17 residues. V gave up 1 base and J gave up 0 bases; unmatched junction bases: 8. CDR1 is DFQATT, CDR2 SNEGSKA, per germline (reference sequence). The CDR3 here is CSARGEVAGASTDTQYF. The DNA read from the CDR3 is TGCAGTGCTAGAGGGGAGGTAGCGGGGGCTAGCACAGATACG.

With respect to this clone: The read comes to an end 3 residues before the CDR3 does, leaving the germline J gene to fill in the end. This chain joins TRBV20-1 and TRBJ2-1; D not certain. CDR1 DFQATT and CDR2 SNEGSKA come from the germline V gene (reference sequence). This CDR3 is 13 amino acids long. The V end lost 0 bases, the J end lost 7 bases, and 10 bases lay between the germline ends. The CDR3 protein is CSARDLVENEQFF. The sequenced CDR3 bases are TGCAGTGCTAGAGACCTAGTAGAAAATGAG.

With respect to this clone: The sequence runs out 3 residues before the end of the CDR3; the remainder is reconstructed from the germline J gene. The chain employs TRBV20-1 and TRBJ1-5; D is unresolved. Trimming took 3 bases from V and 4 from J, leaving 13 bases between them. Germline V gene data show CDR1 as DFQATT and CDR2 as SNEGSKA (reference sequence). The CDR3 consists of 14 residues. The CDR3 bases that were read are TGCAGTGCTAGTGAGGAGGCTAGTAATCAGCCC. Residues: CSASEEASNQP. The full CDR3 protein reads CSASEEASNQPQHF.

As for this clone: Read coverage stops 3 residues before the CDR3 terminus; the germline J gene supplies the remainder. The gene calls are TRBV7-9 and TRBJ1-2, with D hard to call. The V end lost 3 bases, the J end lost 5 bases, and 16 bases lay between the germline ends. The CDR3 totals 15 residues. From germline, CDR1 is SEHNR and CDR2 FQNEAQ (reference sequence). The sequenced CDR3 bases are TGTGCCAGCAGCTTGGTCGCGGCCCCCGAGTATGGC. This translates into CASSLVAAPEYG. The whole CDR3 sequence is CASSLVAAPEYGYTF.

Turning to this clone: The CDR3 goes on 3 residues after the read ends, and that part is filled in from the germline J gene. The V call is TRBV7-2, the J call TRBJ2-7; D is possibly TRBD1 (5 bases). Trimming took off 3 bases at V and 0 bases at J, with 9 bases between the two ends. In germline, CDR1 is SGHTA, CDR2 FQGNSA. The CDR3 loop spans 14 amino acids. CDR3: CASSFGHSSYEQYF. CDR3 bases read: TGTGCCAGCAGCTTTGGACATAGCTCCTACGAG. The whole variable domain, filled in from reference TRBV7-2 and TRBJ2-7, reads GAGVSQSPSNKVTEKGKDVELRCDPISGHTALYWYRQSLGQGLEFLIYFQGNSAPDKSGLPSDRFSAERTGGSVSTLTIQRTQQEDSAVYLCASSFGHSSYEQYFGPGTRLTVT.